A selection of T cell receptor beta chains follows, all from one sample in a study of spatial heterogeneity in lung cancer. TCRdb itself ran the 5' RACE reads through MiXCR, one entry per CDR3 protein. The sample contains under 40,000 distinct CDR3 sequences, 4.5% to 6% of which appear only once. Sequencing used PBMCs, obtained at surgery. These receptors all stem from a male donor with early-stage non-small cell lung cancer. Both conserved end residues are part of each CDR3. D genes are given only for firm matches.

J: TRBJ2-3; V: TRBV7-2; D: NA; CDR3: CASSLSRTSTDTQYF
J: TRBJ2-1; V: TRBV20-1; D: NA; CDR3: CSVQGENEQFF
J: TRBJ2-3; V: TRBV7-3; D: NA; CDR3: CASSRGSDTQYF
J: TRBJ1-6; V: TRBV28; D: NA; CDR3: CASSLWGRNNSPLHF
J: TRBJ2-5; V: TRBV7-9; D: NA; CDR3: CASSLTTGETQYF
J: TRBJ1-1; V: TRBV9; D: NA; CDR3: CASSPGSLMNTEAFF
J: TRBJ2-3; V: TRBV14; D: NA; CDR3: CASSQDVSVSNTDTQYF
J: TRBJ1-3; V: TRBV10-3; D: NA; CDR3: CAISDVVGPARSGGNTIYF
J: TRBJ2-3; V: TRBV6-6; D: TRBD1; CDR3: CASSYRQGASDTQYF
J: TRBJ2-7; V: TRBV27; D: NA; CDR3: CASSAQIRQASYEQYF
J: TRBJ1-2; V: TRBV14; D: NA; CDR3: CASSQDGVAGYGYTF
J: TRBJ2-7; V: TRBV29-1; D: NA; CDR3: CSVVLNYEQYF
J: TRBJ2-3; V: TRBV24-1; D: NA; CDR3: CATSDFGEDGTDTQYF
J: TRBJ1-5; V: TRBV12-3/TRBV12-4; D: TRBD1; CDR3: CASRDRDKPQHF
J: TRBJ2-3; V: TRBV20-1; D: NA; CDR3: CSASRGLTATDTQYF
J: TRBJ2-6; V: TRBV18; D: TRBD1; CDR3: CASSLGQGAFGANVLTF
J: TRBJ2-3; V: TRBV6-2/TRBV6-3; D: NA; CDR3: CASMWTDTQYF
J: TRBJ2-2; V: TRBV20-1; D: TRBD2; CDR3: CSARDQGRAGGHTGELFF
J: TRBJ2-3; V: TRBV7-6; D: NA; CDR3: CASSRLAGPDTQYF
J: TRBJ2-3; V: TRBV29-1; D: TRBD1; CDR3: CSTGQGVGDTQYF
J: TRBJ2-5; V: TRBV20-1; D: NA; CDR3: CSARGQGSNAQETQYF
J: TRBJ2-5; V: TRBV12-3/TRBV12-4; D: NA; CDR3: CASSPREGGRETQYF
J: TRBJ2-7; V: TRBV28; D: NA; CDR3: CASSQATGGVSYEQYF
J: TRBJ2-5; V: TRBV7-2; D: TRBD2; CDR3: CASSLRTGRIDETQYF
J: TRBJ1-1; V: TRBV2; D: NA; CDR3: CASRIFDDGSNTEAFF
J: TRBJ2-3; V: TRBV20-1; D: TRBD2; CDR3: CSASGTSGGRADTQYF
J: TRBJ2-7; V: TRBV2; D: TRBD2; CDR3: CASSTKRGGAYEQYF
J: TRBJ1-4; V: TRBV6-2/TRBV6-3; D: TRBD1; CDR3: CASNGPGGRKLFF
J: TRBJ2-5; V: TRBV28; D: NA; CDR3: CASSSGQETQYF
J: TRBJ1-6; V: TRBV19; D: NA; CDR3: CATRDLGMDNSPLHF
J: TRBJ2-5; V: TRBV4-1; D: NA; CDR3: CASSQDRPKETQYF
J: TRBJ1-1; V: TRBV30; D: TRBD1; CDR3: CAWSRGQGIEAFF